The clone carrying this T cell receptor beta chain showed up just a few times. What it binds is unknown. TCR beta VDJ and CDR3 profiling used genomic DNA as template. TCRdb independently ran MiXCR on the reads; one entry per CDR3 protein. This table holds more than 150,000 distinct CDR3 sequences, 64% found once. These data come from a study of CD8+CD57+ T cells in acquired aplastic anemia. Study outcomes and limitations: Patients and healthy controls showed no significant CD8+ Simpson's diversity difference. Found in both controls and patients were approximately 31 CD8+ CDR3 sequences.

Sequenced: sorted CD4+, CD8+, or CD8+CD57+ T cells (not recorded which) from PBMCs. The receptor's source is a human donor with severe aplastic anemia or a healthy control (not recorded which).

CDR3 DNA: TGTGCCAGCAGCCAACAGTTGACCTCTGGAAACACCATATATTTT. Translation: CASSQQLTSGNTIYF. The chain links TRBV3-1 to TRBJ1-3; no clear D gene. Germline V gene data show CDR1 as LGHDT and CDR2 as YNNKEL (reference sequence). Trimming cost V 2 bases and J 0 bases, with 8 bases left between them. This CDR3 has 15 residues.